This TCR beta chain stems from a study of blood T cell repertoires in COVID-19 (dated by TCRdb to 2018 to 2020). For the study in its entirety: Collaborator samples came from the United States, Italy and Spain and covered acute and convalescent phases of COVID-19. The prospective study material was composed of cDNA or gDNA derived from T cells, B-cell-depleted T cells, or PBMCs. Subjects who had been exposed to COVID-19, were actively infected with it, or had recovered from it provided the deeply sampled blood TCRbeta repertoires that made up the dataset. The repertoires were released in a freely available public database meant as a resource for research on the immune response to SARS-CoV-2. Samples were obtained from the ongoing ImmuneRACE study (first 160 participants) and from 1,200 or so subjects provided by 6 global collaborators. Nearly every sample came with metadata listing a de-identified subject ID, COVID-19 status, age in years and sex. Where HLA class I and class II types were available, the types were taken from metadata supplied by the sample provider, not from assay-based typing. Findings and caveats that apply to the study as a whole: The quantity of clinical and demographic metadata differed by source and by participant and was supplied without curation.

This clone appeared a single time. Its antigen is not yet known. There are no base qualities to consult, and no much larger clone falls within one base. The trim is 2 bases for V and 7 bases for J, with a gap of 12 bases between the germline ends. Sequences SGHAT (CDR1) and FQNNGV (CDR2) are obtained from the germline V gene. The CDR3 holds 13 amino acids from the cysteine to the phenylalanine. The only DNA kept is the CDR3, 39 bases in frame from the first base. TCRbeta CDR3 regions were amplified from genomic DNA using the immunoSEQ Assay, a bias-controlled multiplex PCR. The authors' analysis ran thus. Within the assay, amplification of reference gene primers was used to estimate how many nucleated cells each sample contained. To quantify the absolute abundance of each unique TCRbeta CDR3 rearrangement, sequence reads were collapsed and filtered. Productive Simpson clonality was computed per sample as the square root of Simpson's diversity index over productive rearrangements. TCRdb took this table from immuneACCESS and kept in-frame rearrangements with V and J called. Such tables lack part of the clones; where checked against another copy, unresolved V genes explain under half of the gap, and the rest is unexplained. V and J calls and clone size are those listed in that table; D and trimming were worked out from the DNA. Within this sample are nearly 70,000 clones, with 82% of them counted one time only. Jointly, the top ten make up 9% to 10% of the sample.

Collaborating institutions collected whole blood in K2EDTA tubes following their own protocols. For TCRbeta analysis, collaborators shipped samples as frozen whole blood, isolated PBMCs, or DNA extracted from either of those sample types. What was sequenced was peripheral blood. This TCR derives from an elderly woman with acute or convalescent COVID-19. This chain is built from TRBV11-2 and TRBJ2-7; perhaps TRBD2 is the D gene, with 5 bases matching. The nucleotides are TGTGCCAGCAGCTTAACCCGGACGGGAGAGCAGTACTTC. Translated, this is CASSLTRTGEQYF.